This T cell receptor (beta chain) is from a study of beta chain features in type 1 diabetes. Findings and limits, study-wide: Moderate but significant shortening of TCRB CDR3s was recorded in all four CD4+ subsets from Type 1 diabetes patients.

Averaging roughly 120 mL, one heparinised blood draw came from each individual donor. CDR3 size: 15 residues. CDR1 and CDR2 from the germline V gene are SGHAT and FQNNGV. The V end was cut by 5 bases, the J end by 7 bases, with 21 bases between. As regards this clone: Its antigen is still unknown.

Since all of the isolated RNA was reverse transcribed, expressed TCRB transcripts were what got sequenced. Libraries were prepared by immunoSEQ multiplex PCR; TCRdb keeps only in-frame clonotypes and omits some of them. Of about 740,000 clones detected, roughly an eighth appear once; the ten largest clones hold approximately 0.022%. The sequencing sample was made of naive CD4+ T cells from blood. The TCR was taken from a man aged 18 to 30 with type 1 diabetes. The V call is TRBV11-2, the J call TRBJ2-7; perhaps TRBD1 as D (6 bases). The CDR3 bases are TGTGCCAGCAGCCCCAACGACAGGCCCTCTTGGGAGCAGTACTTC. This encodes CASSPNDRPSWEQYF.